The next 30 T cell receptor beta chains were all read from a single sample in a study of identical twins (dated by TCRdb to the mid-2010s). Libraries were made using 5' RACE. Reads for this sample came from an Illumina HiSeq 2000. TCRdb trimmed public reads at Q25 via fastp, called clones via MiXCR and kept in-frame beta chains. Every CDR3 protein is listed once, alongside the most common genes and DNA of its rows. Present in this sample are 400,000 to 550,000 distinct CDR3 sequences, under 25% of which were seen just once. The ten top clones hold 0.8% to 1% of the sample. These records were also assigned to another study, of T cells expressing NK-cell markers.

The sequencing input was CD4+ T cells sorted from blood. The receptors shown here come from a woman aged 18 to 35 in good health.

V gene TRBV29-1 combines with J gene TRBJ1-5; a possible D gene is TRBD1 (5 bases). Germline assignment: CDR1 SQVTM and CDR2 ANQGSEA. The V and J ends lost 7 bases and 3 bases respectively, with 13 bases between them. The length of the CDR3 is 13 residues. Here the CDR3 DNA reads TGCAGCGCTGCGACAGTGACCAATCAGCCCCAGCATTTT. Translated: CSAATVTNQPQHF.

The gene calls are TRBV12-3 or TRBV12-4 and TRBJ1-2; D perhaps matches TRBD1 (5 bases). This CDR3 contains 13 residues. Trimming cost V 6 bases and J 5 bases, with 13 bases left between them. The CDR3 DNA is TGTGCCAGCAGGAAACGGGGGATTTATGGCTACACCTTC. This encodes CASRKRGIYGYTF.

This clonotype was detected many times. The chain couples TRBV12-3 or TRBV12-4 to TRBJ1-5, with 8 bases matching TRBD1. After removal of 5 bases from V and 1 base from J, the junction contained 1 base not matched to a gene. The CDR3 spans 14 residues. CDR3 sequence: CASSRQGSNQPQHF. The CDR3, as DNA: TGTGCCAGCAGTAGACAGGGGAGCAATCAGCCCCAGCATTTT.

In this sample, this clonotype turned up a few times. The chain recombines TRBV18 with TRBJ2-7; tentatively, D is TRBD1 or TRBD2 (5 bases each). V was trimmed by 4 bases and J by 2 bases, leaving 12 bases between them. CDR3 length equals 14 residues. The germline gives CDR1 KGHSH, CDR2 LQKENI. The CDR3 DNA reads TGTGCCAGCTCACGGGACGACGGGGCCTACGAGCAGTACTTC. The encoded protein is CASSRDDGAYEQYF.

This clonotype was seen repeatedly, ten times or more. The chain links TRBV20-1 to TRBJ2-3; no definite D call. V was trimmed by 4 bases and J by 3 bases, leaving 17 bases between them. CDR1 is DFQATT and CDR2 is SNEGSKA in the germline V gene (reference sequence). This CDR3 is built from 15 residues. CDR3 sequence: CSATPGRMKTDTQYF. The CDR3 region has the DNA TGCAGTGCTACCCCGGGTAGAATGAAGACAGATACGCAGTATTTT.

The chain combines TRBV19 with TRBJ1-2; 7 bases are a match to TRBD1. The CDR3 has 14 residues. J was trimmed by 8 bases and V by 9 bases; bases with no gene match: 15. Germline loops: CDR1 LNHDA, CDR2 SQIVND (reference sequence). The CDR3 DNA sequence: TGTGCCAGCGCCTCACACGACAGGGTTCGAGGCTACACCTTC. Amino acids: CASASHDRVRGYTF.

This rearrangement joins TRBV7-2 to TRBJ2-1; 8 nucleotides align to TRBD2. The CDR3 is 15 residues long. The trim removed 5 bases at V and 7 bases at J, leaving 10 bases unmatched. Germline CDR1 SGHTA, CDR2 FQGNSA. The CDR3 DNA sequence: TGTGCCAGCAGCACAGAGGGACTAGTTCGGAATGAGCAGTTCTTC. Translated, it gives CASSTEGLVRNEQFF.

The chain carries TRBV6-2 or TRBV6-3 and TRBJ2-2, with D perhaps TRBD1 (6 bases). This CDR3 comprises 17 residues. Germline V gene lookup returns CDR1 MNHEY and CDR2 SVGEGT. Deletions cut 0 bases from V and 2 bases from J, with 13 bases between. CDR3: CASSYSRDKLNTGELFF. CDR3 bases: TGTGCCAGCAGTTACTCACGGGACAAACTAAACACCGGGGAGCTGTTTTTT.

The chain combines TRBV11-3 with TRBJ2-3; 9 bases agree with TRBD1. The junction had 8 bases not matched to a gene; V was cut back by 10 bases and J by 6 bases. Germline V gene data show CDR1 as SGHNT and CDR2 as YENEEA. The CDR3 is 13 amino acids. DNA for the CDR3: TGTGCCACCAACAGGGGGCAAATGGATACGCAGTATTTT. Translating it yields CATNRGQMDTQYF.

This clonotype was counted a few times. V and J are TRBV20-1 and TRBJ2-7; D is uncertain. Deletions cut 1 base from V and 5 bases from J, with 18 bases between. This CDR3 contains 15 residues. From germline, CDR1 is DFQATT and CDR2 SNEGSKA (reference sequence). As DNA, the CDR3 is TGCAGTGCTAGAGGACCCGTGACAATCGCTGACGAGCAGTACTTC. Encoded protein: CSARGPVTIADEQYF.

This clonotype has a count of ten or more. This sequence joins TRBV12-3 or TRBV12-4 and TRBJ1-6, with TRBD1 as a possible D gene (6 bases). Trimming took 1 base from V and 10 from J, leaving 11 bases between them. This CDR3 spans 14 amino acids. For the CDR3, the DNA is TGTGCCAGCAGTTTAGGGGGGGCAAAGTCACCCCTCCACTTT. Amino acids: CASSLGGAKSPLHF.

The CDR3: CASSLAGWTYEQYF. The CDR3 bases are TGTGCCAGCAGTTTAGCTGGCTGGACCTACGAGCAGTACTTC. V usage is TRBV12-3 or TRBV12-4 and J usage is TRBJ2-7; no definite D call. Trimming shortened V by 0 bases and J by 2 bases, and 8 bases separated the two germline ends. CDR3 length equals 14 residues.

The chain joins TRBV30 to TRBJ2-5; D remains ambiguous. Deletions cut 3 bases from V and 2 bases from J, with 7 bases between. The CDR3 consists of 12 residues. Germline values: CDR1 GTSNPN, CDR2 SVGIG (reference sequence). The chain's CDR3 is CAWSPLQETQYF. CDR3 coding DNA: TGTGCCTGGAGCCCCTTACAAGAGACCCAGTACTTC. Drawing the rest from reference TRBV30 and TRBJ2-5, the complete variable domain is SQTIHQWPATLVQPVGSPLSLECTVEGTSNPNLYWYRQAAGRGLQLLFYSVGIGQISSEVPQNLSASRPQDRQFILSSKKLLLSDSGFYLCAWSPLQETQYFGPGTRLLVL.

This sequence joins TRBV20-1 and TRBJ1-6, with no clear D. This CDR3 is 12 amino acids long. V was pared by 3 bases and J by 9 bases, with 9 bases between. Germline V gene data show CDR1 as DFQATT and CDR2 as SNEGSKA (reference sequence). DNA for the CDR3: TGCAGTGCTAGTATACCTGGTTCACCCCTCCACTTT. It yields the protein CSASIPGSPLHF.

The genes are TRBV20-1 and TRBJ2-7; a weak D match, TRBD1 (6 bases). Trimming took off 2 bases at V and 5 bases at J, with 16 bases between the two ends. CDR1 and CDR2 from the germline V gene are DFQATT and SNEGSKA (reference sequence). CDR3 length: 14 amino acids. The CDR3 here is CSARNRVSLDEQYF. CDR3 coding DNA: TGCAGTGCTAGAAACAGGGTCTCGTTGGACGAGCAGTACTTC.

The chain recombines TRBV20-1 with TRBJ2-7, with 11 bases aligning to TRBD2. This CDR3 comprises 13 residues. Germline V gives CDR1 DFQATT, CDR2 SNEGSKA (reference sequence). The V and J ends lost 5 bases and 4 bases, in that order; junction bases with no gene match: 4. Here the CDR3 reads CSAVLAGDYEQYF. As DNA, the CDR3 is TGCAGTGCTGTACTAGCGGGGGATTACGAGCAGTACTTC.

The rearrangement uses TRBV5-6 and TRBJ1-1; TRBD1 might be the D (6 bases). Per germline, CDR1 SGHDT and CDR2 YYEEEE. Trimming cost V 4 bases and J 5 bases, with 12 bases left between them. The CDR3 extends over 13 amino acids. CDR3 DNA: TGTGCCAGCAGCCGACGAGGGGGTACTGAAGCTTTCTTT. It specifies CASSRRGGTEAFF.

This clonotype was counted ten times or more. The chain recombines TRBV12-3 or TRBV12-4 with TRBJ1-1; D is unresolved. The V and J ends lost 2 bases and 1 base respectively, with 8 bases between them. The CDR3 covers 14 residues. The CDR3, as DNA: TGTGCCAGCAGTTTAAGGGTATGGAACACTGAAGCTTTCTTT. It encodes CASSLRVWNTEAFF.

The chain uses TRBV20-1 and TRBJ1-4; 7 bases align to TRBD1. Trimming took 6 bases from V and 8 from J; bases not matched to a gene: 9. Germline V gene data show CDR1 as DFQATT and CDR2 as SNEGSKA (reference sequence). This CDR3 is built from 13 residues. CDR3 DNA: TGCAGTGCCTCGGGGACGACAGGGGAAAAACTGTTTTTT. The encoded protein is CSASGTTGEKLFF.

The chain is built from TRBV10-3 and TRBJ2-1; possibly TRBD1 for D (5 bases). The CDR3 consists of 15 residues. Germline V gene lookup returns CDR1 ENHRY and CDR2 SYGVKD. V lost 5 bases and J 3 bases, leaving 14 bases between the germline ends. The CDR3 sequence: CAISPRQGYYNEQFF. CDR3 nucleotide sequence: TGTGCCATCAGTCCACGCCAGGGCTACTACAATGAGCAGTTCTTC.

The chain is built from TRBV10-3 and TRBJ1-1; TRBD1 might be the D (5 bases). The CDR3 runs to 15 residues. V was cut by 4 bases and J by 4 bases, with 16 bases left in between. Germline values: CDR1 ENHRY, CDR2 SYGVKD. The CDR3 loop reads CAISGVLGAITEAFF. The CDR3, as DNA: TGTGCCATCAGTGGCGTACTAGGGGCCATCACTGAAGCTTTCTTT.

V gene TRBV7-8 combines with J gene TRBJ1-2; TRBD1 agrees at 9 bases. This CDR3 is built from 13 residues. Per germline, CDR1 SGHVS and CDR2 FQNEAQ. V lost 4 bases and J lost 8; bases outside the gene matches: 5. The CDR3 region has the DNA TGTGCCAGCAGCTCCAGACAGGGGGAAGGCTACACCTTC. Its translation is CASSSRQGEGYTF.

V and J are TRBV20-1 and TRBJ2-1; no definite D call. There are 16 residues in the CDR3. Trimming removed 3 bases at V and 5 bases at J, with 20 bases between. Germline CDR1 reads DFQATT; CDR2 reads SNEGSKA (reference sequence). CDR3 protein: CSASPRSRIFHNEQFF. In nucleotides, the CDR3 is TGCAGTGCTAGCCCCCGGAGTAGAATCTTCCACAATGAGCAGTTCTTC.

This clonotype has a handful of counts. The chain couples TRBV27 to TRBJ2-1; TRBD2 agrees at 12 bases. J lost 6 bases, V lost 3 bases, and 6 bases had no gene match. Germline CDR1 reads MNHEY; CDR2 reads SMNVEV (reference sequence). CDR3 length equals 16 residues. DNA for the CDR3: TGTGCCAGCAGTTTTGGCCTAGCGGGAGGGCCCAATGAGCAGTTCTTC. This encodes CASSFGLAGGPNEQFF.

This clonotype appeared a few times. The chain has TRBV6-1 and TRBJ2-1; TRBD2 might be the D (5 bases). V lost 7 bases to trimming and J lost 1 base, with 14 bases between them. The CDR3 has 15 amino acids. From germline, CDR1 is MNHNS and CDR2 SASEGT. CDR3 loop: CASTVGGPSYNEQFF. The DNA of the CDR3 is TGTGCCAGCACCGTGGGCGGGCCTTCCTACAATGAGCAGTTCTTC.

This clonotype was seen a handful of times. The chain carries TRBV12-3 or TRBV12-4 and TRBJ2-7; 7 positions match TRBD1. The CDR3 is 13 amino acids. V lost 7 bases and J lost 0; bases outside the gene matches: 3. This CDR3 reads CASNRGFSYEQYF. CDR3 sequence (DNA): TGTGCCAGCAACAGGGGATTCTCCTACGAGCAGTACTTC.

A few counts support this clonotype. The chain links TRBV6-7 to TRBJ2-1, with 16 bases that match TRBD2. TRBV6-7 is reported as an ORF; its role is uncertain. The CDR3 is 20 amino acids. The J segment lost 1 base and the V segment lost 2 bases, leaving 8 bases of the junction unmatched. The CDR3 DNA follows: TGTGCCAGCAGTTACACGGGACTAGCGGGAGGGCCCCAATCCTACAATGAGCAGTTCTTC. Its protein is CASSYTGLAGGPQSYNEQFF.

The V and J genes are TRBV5-1 and TRBJ2-5; D gene uncertain. This CDR3 spans 13 amino acids. V dropped 2 bases and J dropped 1 base, with 6 bases sitting between them. Germline assignment: CDR1 SGHRS and CDR2 YFSETQ. CDR3 loop: CASSFSAQETQYF. The CDR3 nucleotides are TGCGCCAGCAGCTTTTCAGCCCAAGAGACCCAGTACTTC. Full variable domain (missing parts from reference TRBV5-1 and TRBJ2-5): KAGVTQTPRYLIKTRGQQVTLSCSPISGHRSVSWYQQTPGQGLQFLFEYFSETQRNKGNFPGRFSGRQFSNSRSEMNVSTLELGDSALYLCASSFSAQETQYFGPGTRLLVL.

This clonotype showed up many times. This chain uses TRBV20-1 with TRBJ2-1; 11 bases fit TRBD2. V was clipped by 5 bases and J by 3 bases; unmatched bases: 3. Looked up from germline, CDR1 is DFQATT and CDR2 is SNEGSKA (reference sequence). The CDR3 runs 14 residues. CDR3 region: CSAPTSGSYNEQFF. The DNA of the CDR3 is TGCAGTGCTCCTACTAGCGGGAGCTACAATGAGCAGTTCTTC.

V usage is TRBV20-1 and J usage is TRBJ1-2; TRBD1 agrees at 7 bases. The V segment lost 1 base and the J segment 8 bases; nucleotides outside the gene matches: 7. Germline V gives CDR1 DFQATT, CDR2 SNEGSKA (reference sequence). The CDR3 is 13 residues long. In DNA, the CDR3 is TGCAGTGCTAGAGTGGGGACAGCCAGCGGCTACACCTTC. Encoded protein: CSARVGTASGYTF.